Below are 11 T cell receptor beta chains sequenced from a single sample in a study of graft-versus-host responses after intestinal transplantation. Using immunoSEQ multiplex PCR, the repertoire was profiled, and TCRdb retains in-frame clones only, with some absent. The sample has about 25,000 clones, approximately 93% seen once. The material was PBMCs, obtained 156 days after intestinal transplant. These receptors originate from a human patient who received an intestinal transplant, so some T cells may come from the graft donor.

The rearrangement links TRBV19 to TRBJ1-2, with 7 bases lining up with TRBD1. Looked up from germline, CDR1 is LNHDA and CDR2 is SQIVND (reference sequence). This CDR3 is built from 13 residues. J was trimmed by 8 bases and V by 3 bases; bases with no gene match: 6. Here the CDR3 reads CASSIGQVRGYTF. CDR3 sequence (DNA): TGTGCCAGTAGTATCGGACAGGTGAGAGGCTACACCTTC.

The genes are TRBV19 and TRBJ1-6; tentatively, D is TRBD1 (5 bases). This CDR3 region has 16 residues. Germline CDR1 LNHDA, CDR2 SQIVND (reference sequence). V was pared by 1 base and J by 7 bases, with 14 bases between. This CDR3 reads CASSIGPGPKNSPLHF. Written as DNA, the CDR3 is TGTGCCAGTAGTATAGGTCCGGGACCGAAGAATTCACCCCTCCACTTT.

Details on this clone: This same CDR3 is encoded by further DNA sequences in the sample. V is TRBV18 and J is TRBJ1-3; D remains unclear. V lost 3 bases, J lost 0 bases, and 9 bases lay in between. Germline V lookup: CDR1 KGHSH, CDR2 LQKENI. The CDR3 runs to 15 residues. CDR3 nucleotide sequence: TGTGCCAGCTCACCGCCCGGTGTCTCTGGAAACACCATATATTTT. Amino acids: CASSPPGVSGNTIYF.

This rearrangement joins TRBV20-1 to TRBJ2-5; the D gene could be TRBD1 or TRBD2 (5 bases each). Trimming took 0 bases from V and 10 from J, leaving 9 bases between them. The germline V gene has CDR1 DFQATT and CDR2 SNEGSKA (reference sequence). There are 11 residues in the CDR3. CDR3 DNA sequence: TGCAGTGCTAGAGACCTGGGGGACCAGTACTTC. This codes for CSARDLGDQYF.

The genes are TRBV4-3 and TRBJ1-6; D gene uncertain. The length of the CDR3 is 13 residues. V lost 1 base and J lost 8, with 6 bases in between. Germline assignment: CDR1 LGHNA and CDR2 YSLEER. The CDR3 here is CASSQGFYSPLHF. Here the CDR3 DNA reads TGCGCCAGCAGCCAAGGATTCTATTCACCCCTCCACTTT.

The chain links TRBV25-1 to TRBJ2-5; D ambiguous. CDR3 length: 14 residues. Germline assignment: CDR1 MGHDK and CDR2 SYGVNS. V shed 2 bases and J shed 4 bases, with 11 bases lying between them. CDR3 DNA: TGTGCCAGCAGTGAAGTTGGGGTTGGAGAGACCCAGTACTTC. Protein sequence: CASSEVGVGETQYF.

This clone appeared a single time. V usage is TRBV4-3 and J usage is TRBJ2-1; 11 bases map to TRBD1. Germline assignment: CDR1 LGHNA and CDR2 YSLEER. V was pared by 2 bases and J by 6 bases, with 3 bases of the junction left unmatched. The CDR3 is 15 residues long. The CDR3 loop reads CASSQYGTGGNEQFF. CDR3 coding DNA: TGCGCCAGCAGCCAATATGGGACAGGGGGCAATGAGCAGTTCTTC.

The rearrangement links TRBV7-9 to TRBJ1-2; tentative D call: TRBD1 (5 bases). The ends were cut back, 5 bases at V and 0 bases at J, with 16 bases in the middle. Germline CDR1 is SEHNR and CDR2 is FQNEAQ (reference sequence). The CDR3 has 16 amino acids. The CDR3 nucleotides are TGTGCCAGCAGCCCCGGGGCGGGACGGACTAACTATGGCTACACCTTC. It is translated as CASSPGAGRTNYGYTF.

The rearrangement joins TRBV29-1 to TRBJ2-5, with 7 bases identical to TRBD1. CDR1 is SQVTM and CDR2 is ANQGSEA in the germline V gene. The CDR3 has 14 amino acids. V gave up 0 bases and J gave up 2 bases; unmatched junction bases: 3. The CDR3 bases are TGCAGCGTTGAAGAGCCGGGACAGCAAGAGACCCAGTACTTC. Protein sequence: CSVEEPGQQETQYF.

This clone is a singleton in its sample. The gene calls are TRBV5-1 and TRBJ2-5; either TRBD1 or TRBD2 may supply D (5 bases each). V gave up 0 bases and J gave up 1 base, with 13 bases separating them. The CDR3 is 16 amino acids. Germline CDR1 and CDR2: SGHRS and YFSETQ. DNA for the CDR3: TGCGCCAGCAGCTTGGTGGGACCACCGGCCCAAGAGACCCAGTACTTC. This gives the protein CASSLVGPPAQETQYF.

This rearrangement joins TRBV15 to TRBJ2-3; D possibly corresponds to TRBD1 (6 bases). The V end was cut by 5 bases, the J end by 6 bases, with 12 bases between. This CDR3 spans 13 amino acids. Germline V gene lookup returns CDR1 LNHNV and CDR2 YYDKDF (reference sequence). The CDR3, as DNA: TGTGCCACCAGCCCTCCTGGGGGCGATACGCAGTATTTT. Its translation is CATSPPGGDTQYF.